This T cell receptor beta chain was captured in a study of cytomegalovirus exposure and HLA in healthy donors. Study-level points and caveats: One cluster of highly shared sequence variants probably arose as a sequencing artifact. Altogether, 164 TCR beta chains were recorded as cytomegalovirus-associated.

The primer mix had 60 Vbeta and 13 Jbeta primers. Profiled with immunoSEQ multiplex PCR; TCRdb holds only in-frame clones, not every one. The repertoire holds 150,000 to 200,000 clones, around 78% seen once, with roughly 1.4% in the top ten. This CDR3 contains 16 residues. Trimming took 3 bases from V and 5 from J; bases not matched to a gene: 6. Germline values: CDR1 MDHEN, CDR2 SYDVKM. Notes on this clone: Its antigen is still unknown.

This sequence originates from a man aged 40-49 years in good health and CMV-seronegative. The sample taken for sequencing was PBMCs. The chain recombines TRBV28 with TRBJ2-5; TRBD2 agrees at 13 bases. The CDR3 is CASSLRLAGGGETQYF. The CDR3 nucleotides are TGTGCCAGCAGTTTGAGACTAGCGGGAGGCGGGGAGACCCAGTACTTC.